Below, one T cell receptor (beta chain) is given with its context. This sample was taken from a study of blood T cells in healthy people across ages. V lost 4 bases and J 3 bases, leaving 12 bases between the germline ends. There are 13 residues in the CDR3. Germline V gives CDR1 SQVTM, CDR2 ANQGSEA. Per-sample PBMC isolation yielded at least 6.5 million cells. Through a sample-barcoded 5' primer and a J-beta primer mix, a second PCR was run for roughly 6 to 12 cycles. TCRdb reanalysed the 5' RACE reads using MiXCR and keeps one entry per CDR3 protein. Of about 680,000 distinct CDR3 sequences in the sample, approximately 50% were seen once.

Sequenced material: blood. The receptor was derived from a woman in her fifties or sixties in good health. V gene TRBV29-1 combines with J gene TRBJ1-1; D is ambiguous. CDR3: CSVAPGQYTEAFF. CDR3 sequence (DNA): TGCAGCGTTGCGCCTGGGCAGTACACTGAAGCTTTCTTT.